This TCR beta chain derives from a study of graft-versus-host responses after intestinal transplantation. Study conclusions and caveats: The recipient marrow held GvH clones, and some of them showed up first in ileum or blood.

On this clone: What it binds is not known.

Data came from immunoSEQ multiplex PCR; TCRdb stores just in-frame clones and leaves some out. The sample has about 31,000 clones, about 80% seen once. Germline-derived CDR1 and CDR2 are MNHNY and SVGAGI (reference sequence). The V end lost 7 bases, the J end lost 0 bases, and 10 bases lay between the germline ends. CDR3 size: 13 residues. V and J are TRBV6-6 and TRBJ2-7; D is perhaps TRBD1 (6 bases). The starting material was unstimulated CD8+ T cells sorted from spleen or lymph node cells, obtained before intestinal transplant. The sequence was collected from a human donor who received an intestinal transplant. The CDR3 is CASTTGPSYEQYF. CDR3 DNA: TGTGCCAGCACAACAGGGCCCTCCTACGAGCAGTACTTC.